The next 28 T cell receptor beta chains were all read from a single sample in a study of T cell clones after liver transplantation. Method: immunoSEQ multiplex PCR; TCRdb's copy keeps in-frame clones and lacks some. Seen here are 90,000 to 120,000 clones, 80% to 85% observed once, and the top ten hold about 1%. The input for sequencing was CD4+ T cells from blood, taken before liver transplant. The receptor set was obtained from a human donor who received a liver transplant.

The chain recombines TRBV12-5 with TRBJ1-3; possible D gene TRBD1, 5 bases. Germline V gene sequence: CDR1 LGHNT, CDR2 FRNRAP. The CDR3 sequence is 14 residues long. Trimming stripped 7 bases from V and 4 bases from J, with 14 bases between. The CDR3: CASVWSGQGNTIYF. For the CDR3, the DNA is TGTGCTAGTGTCTGGTCGGGGCAAGGAAACACCATATATTTT. The entire variable domain, with the rest obtained from reference TRBV12-5 and TRBJ1-3, is as follows: DARVTQTPRHKVTEMGQEVTMRCQPILGHNTVFWYRQTMMQGLELLAYFRNRAPLDDSGMPKDRFSAEMPDATLATLKIQPSEPRDSAVYFCASVWSGQGNTIYFGEGSWLTVV.

This chain connects TRBV28 to TRBJ1-2; D remains unclear. Germline V lookup: CDR1 MDHEN, CDR2 SYDVKM. V dropped 6 bases and J dropped 4 bases, with 9 bases sitting between them. The CDR3 runs 12 residues. The CDR3 DNA sequence: TGTGCCAGCAGCTCCTTCCTCTATGGCTACACCTTC. Its protein is CASSSFLYGYTF.

This chain joins TRBV28 and TRBJ2-2; 8 bases agree with TRBD1. The J segment lost 6 bases and the V segment lost 4 bases, leaving 7 bases of the junction unmatched. The CDR3 runs 15 residues. CDR1 and CDR2 (germline): MDHEN, SYDVKM. The CDR3 DNA follows: TGTGCCAGCAGTTCAGGGGGCGCCGGCCCCGGGGAGCTGTTTTTT. Amino acid sequence: CASSSGGAGPGELFF.

The chain combines TRBV15 with TRBJ1-5, with a tentative D call TRBD1 (6 bases). Germline V CDR1 and CDR2: LNHNV, YYDKDF (reference sequence). The ends were cut back, 0 bases at V and 4 bases at J, with 16 bases in the middle. This CDR3 spans 17 amino acids. The CDR3 region is CATSRDLGGGLNQPQHF. CDR3 coding DNA: TGTGCCACCAGCAGAGATTTGGGAGGGGGTTTGAATCAGCCCCAGCATTTT.

CDR3 region: CASSDFRGTEAFF. Written as DNA, the CDR3 is TGTGCCAGCAGTGATTTCAGGGGAACTGAAGCTTTCTTT. The chain uses TRBV9 and TRBJ1-1; possibly TRBD1 for D (6 bases). With 5 bases removed from V and 5 bases from J, the gap between germline ends came to 13 bases. The CDR3 is 13 residues long. CDR1 is SGDLS, CDR2 YYNGEE, per germline.

The chain carries TRBV15 and TRBJ2-5; TRBD2 matches at 8 bases. With V trimmed by 1 base and J by 5 bases, 9 bases remained unmatched. Germline assignment: CDR1 LNHNV and CDR2 YYDKDF (reference sequence). The CDR3 covers 16 residues. The CDR3 nucleotides read TGTGCCACCAGCAGAGCCGGGGGGGGGCGTACGGAGACCCAGTACTTC. Amino acid sequence: CATSRAGGGRTETQYF.

The chain is built from TRBV4-1 and TRBJ1-2; D is possibly TRBD1 (5 bases). CDR1 and CDR2 from the germline V gene are MGHRA and YSYEKL. Trimming stripped 3 bases from V and 4 bases from J, with 9 bases between. CDR3 length equals 13 residues. The CDR3 spells CASSQHDSYGYTF. The DNA of the CDR3 is TGCGCCAGCAGCCAGCATGACAGCTATGGCTACACCTTC.

CDR3 DNA sequence: TGTGCCAGCAGCTTGGTTCAGGGGGCTGCTGAAGCTTTCTTT. Translating gives CASSLVQGAAEAFF. The J gene is TRBJ1-1, the V gene TRBV5-8; 8 positions match TRBD1. Trimming took 0 bases from V and 6 from J; bases not matched to a gene: 4. This CDR3 has 14 amino acids. In germline, CDR1 is SGHTS, CDR2 YDEGEE. Drawing the rest from reference TRBV5-8 and TRBJ1-1, the complete variable domain is EAGVTQSPTHLIKTRGQQATLRCSPISGHTSVYWYQQALGLGLQFLLWYDEGEERNRGNFPPRFSGRQFPNYSSELNVNALELEDSALYLCASSLVQGAAEAFFGQGTRLTVV.

V is TRBV27 and J is TRBJ2-3; 8 positions match TRBD1. CDR3 length: 16 amino acids. After removal of 6 bases from V and 6 bases from J, the junction contained 14 bases not matched to a gene. CDR1 MNHEY and CDR2 SMNVEV come from the germline V gene (reference sequence). This chain's CDR3 is CASSSSGQARRDTQYF. DNA of the CDR3: TGTGCCAGCAGCAGCTCGGGACAGGCGCGACGGGATACGCAGTATTTT.

The rearrangement uses TRBV5-1 and TRBJ2-3; TRBD1 aligns across 8 bases. The germline V gene has CDR1 SGHRS and CDR2 YFSETQ. Trimming removed 0 bases from V and 9 bases from J; junction bases left unmatched: 0. CDR3 size: 12 residues. This CDR3 reads CASSLGQGTQYF. CDR3 sequence (DNA): TGCGCCAGCAGCTTGGGACAGGGGACGCAGTATTTT.

CDR3 region: CASSPSGTGYQPQHF. Here the CDR3 DNA reads TGCGCCAGCAGCCCCTCCGGGACAGGTTATCAGCCCCAGCATTTT. The J gene is TRBJ1-5, the V gene TRBV5-1; the match to TRBD1 covers 8 bases. The J segment lost 5 bases and the V segment lost 4 bases, leaving 8 bases of the junction unmatched. In germline, CDR1 is SGHRS, CDR2 YFSETQ. The CDR3 is 15 amino acids.

The chain carries TRBV19 and TRBJ1-1; 8 bases match TRBD1. This CDR3 region has 13 residues. The V gene's germline CDR1 is LNHDA and CDR2 SQIVND (reference sequence). J gave up 4 bases and V 3 bases, and 1 base lay outside the gene matches. CDR3 coding DNA: TGTGCCAGTAGTATGGGGACAGGCACTGAAGCTTTCTTT. Translating it yields CASSMGTGTEAFF.

This chain connects TRBV5-1 to TRBJ2-3; D is undetermined. Germline CDR1 reads SGHRS; CDR2 reads YFSETQ. This CDR3 is 14 amino acids long. Trimming pared 0 bases from V and 2 bases from J, leaving 7 bases between. The CDR3 loop is CASSLGRFTDTQYF. CDR3 nucleotide sequence: TGCGCCAGCAGCTTGGGGCGGTTCACAGATACGCAGTATTTT.

This clone was seen a handful of times. This rearrangement joins TRBV15 to TRBJ1-1; maybe TRBD1 (5 bases). CDR1 and CDR2 (germline): LNHNV, YYDKDF (reference sequence). The V and J ends lost 5 bases and 5 bases respectively, with 15 bases between them. The CDR3 spans 14 residues. The CDR3 protein is CATSSRGGKTEAFF. The CDR3 DNA reads as TGTGCCACCAGCTCCCGGGGGGGAAAGACTGAAGCTTTCTTT. Supplemented by reference TRBV15 and TRBJ1-1, the full variable domain reads DAMVIQNPRYQVTQFGKPVTLSCSQTLNHNVMYWYQQKSSQAPKLLFHYYDKDFNNEADTPDNFQSRRPNTSFCFLDIRSPGLGDTAMYLCATSSRGGKTEAFFGQGTRLTVV.

The chain has TRBV18 and TRBJ2-7, with D unclear. The CDR3 runs 12 residues. Trimming removed 3 bases from V and 5 bases from J, with 8 bases in between. Germline V CDR1 and CDR2: KGHSH, LQKENI. The CDR3 region is CASSPLGNEQYF. DNA of the CDR3: TGTGCCAGCTCACCCCTAGGGAACGAGCAGTACTTC. The full variable domain, its missing parts supplied by reference TRBV18 and TRBJ2-7, is NAGVMQNPRHLVRRRGQEARLRCSPMKGHSHVYWYRQLPEEGLKFMVYLQKENIIDESGMPKERFSAEFPKEGPSILRIQQVVRGDSAAYFCASSPLGNEQYFGPGTRLTVT.

This clone has more than one count but fewer than ten. The chain couples TRBV7-2 to TRBJ2-3; 7 bases fit TRBD1. V was pared by 0 bases and J by 0 bases, with 3 bases of the junction left unmatched. Germline V gives CDR1 SGHTA, CDR2 FQGNSA. This CDR3 is 16 amino acids long. CDR3 region: CASSLAGTASTDTQYF. The CDR3 DNA reads as TGTGCCAGCAGCTTAGCAGGGACAGCTAGCACAGATACGCAGTATTTT.

The rearrangement links TRBV5-4 to TRBJ1-1, with 8 bases fitting TRBD1. V lost 2 bases to trimming and J lost 11 bases; unmatched junction nucleotides: 5. Germline CDR1 and CDR2: SGHNT and YYREEE (reference sequence). The CDR3 extends over 12 amino acids. The CDR3 DNA follows: TGTGCCAGCAGCTTTCCACAGGGGGTCGCTTTCTTT. Protein product: CASSFPQGVAFF.

This sequence joins TRBV29-1 and TRBJ2-7; 15 nucleotides line up with TRBD2. The CDR3 runs to 14 residues. Germline V gene data show CDR1 as SQVTM and CDR2 as ANQGSEA. V was clipped by 6 bases and J by 6 bases; unmatched bases: 6. The CDR3 bases are TGCAGCGTAGCCGGGACTAGCGGGAGGTTCGAGCAGTACTTC. Its translation is CSVAGTSGRFEQYF.

The chain recombines TRBV14 with TRBJ2-1; D not resolved. CDR3 size: 16 residues. V shed 4 bases and J shed 0 bases, with 13 bases lying between them. CDR1 and CDR2 (germline): SGHDN, FVKESK. The CDR3 loop reads CASSPVLTASYNEQFF. As DNA, the CDR3 is TGTGCCAGCAGCCCCGTCCTTACGGCCTCCTACAATGAGCAGTTCTTC. The whole variable domain, remainder taken from reference TRBV14 and TRBJ2-1, is EAGVTQFPSHSVIEKGQTVTLRCDPISGHDNLYWYRRVMGKEIKFLLHFVKESKQDESGMPNNRFLAERTGGTYSTLKVQPAELEDSGVYFCASSPVLTASYNEQFFGPGTRLTVL.

V and J are TRBV4-1 and TRBJ2-7, with 10 nucleotides matching TRBD2. Germline CDR1 and CDR2: MGHRA and YSYEKL. The CDR3 has 16 residues. The ends lost 0 bases at V and 2 bases at J; junction bases unmatched: 4. CDR3 DNA: TGCGCCAGCAGCCAAGATTCGACTAGCGGGCCCTACGAGCAGTACTTC. As protein: CASSQDSTSGPYEQYF.

The chain is built from TRBV9 and TRBJ2-1, with D possibly matching TRBD2 (6 bases). The length of the CDR3 is 16 residues. Trimming took off 0 bases at V and 6 bases at J, with 16 bases between the two ends. CDR1 and CDR2 from the germline V gene are SGDLS and YYNGEE. The CDR3 DNA reads as TGTGCCAGCAGCGTAGTGGGGGTACTAGCCTCCAATGAGCAGTTCTTC. Translating it yields CASSVVGVLASNEQFF.

In its sample, this clone was seen a few times. The chain links TRBV6-1 to TRBJ1-5; TRBD1 might be the D (6 bases). Trimming removed 7 bases at V and 2 bases at J, with 12 bases between. The CDR3 sequence is 14 residues long. CDR1 and CDR2 (germline): MNHNS, SASEGT. Here the CDR3 DNA reads TGTGCCAGCATTAGCACAGGGCGCAATCAGCCCCAGCATTTT. Amino acids: CASISTGRNQPQHF.

In nucleotides, the CDR3 is TGCAGCGTTTTCAGGACAGGGAACACTGAAGCTTTCTTT. Its translation is CSVFRTGNTEAFF. The genes are TRBV29-1 and TRBJ1-1; 7 nucleotides match TRBD1. The germline V gene encodes CDR1 SQVTM and CDR2 ANQGSEA. CDR3 length: 13 amino acids. The V segment lost 5 bases and the J segment 1 base; nucleotides outside the gene matches: 4. Looking up the rest from reference TRBV29-1 and TRBJ1-1 gives the full variable domain: SAVISQKPSRDICQRGTSLTIQCQVDSQVTMMFWYRQQPGQSLTLIATANQGSEATYESGFVIDKFPISRPNLTFSTLTVSNMSPEDSSIYLCSVFRTGNTEAFFGQGTRLTVV.

The V gene is TRBV5-1, the J gene TRBJ1-1; D ambiguous. CDR1 is SGHRS and CDR2 is YFSETQ in the germline V gene. V gave up 4 bases and J gave up 0 bases, with 7 bases separating them. CDR3 length: 13 residues. CDR3 nucleotide sequence: TGCGCCAGCAGCCCGGTCTTGAACACTGAAGCTTTCTTT. Translation gives CASSPVLNTEAFF.

The J gene is TRBJ2-1, the V gene TRBV7-2; D is ambiguous. The CDR3 is 15 residues long. V was clipped by 2 bases and J by 0 bases, with 8 bases between them. The germline gives CDR1 SGHTA, CDR2 FQGNSA. CDR3 sequence: CASSLSRSSYNEQFF. The DNA of the CDR3 is TGTGCCAGCAGCTTATCGCGGAGCTCCTACAATGAGCAGTTCTTC.

The V gene is TRBV9, the J gene TRBJ2-3, with D possibly called TRBD1 or TRBD2 (6 bases each). Trimming pared 0 bases from V and 2 bases from J, leaving 10 bases between. Germline loops: CDR1 SGDLS, CDR2 YYNGEE. The CDR3 loop spans 15 amino acids. In nucleotides, the CDR3 is TGTGCCAGCAGCGTAGCGCCGGGGGCCACAGATACGCAGTATTTT. This encodes CASSVAPGATDTQYF. Filled out from reference TRBV9 and TRBJ2-3, the complete variable domain reads DSGVTQTPKHLITATGQRVTLRCSPRSGDLSVYWYQQSLDQGLQFLIQYYNGEERAKGNILERFSAQQFPDLHSELNLSSLELGDSALYFCASSVAPGATDTQYFGPGTRLTVL.

The V gene is TRBV27, the J gene TRBJ1-5; D unclear. Germline V lookup: CDR1 MNHEY, CDR2 SMNVEV (reference sequence). CDR3 length: 14 residues. Trimming cost V 6 bases and J 0 bases, with 9 bases left between them. DNA for the CDR3: TGTGCCAGCAGATTAATTAGTAGCAATCAGCCCCAGCATTTT. As protein: CASRLISSNQPQHF.

Turning to this clone: This same CDR3 is encoded by further DNA sequences in the sample. The gene calls are TRBV29-1 and TRBJ1-1; D is uncertain. The CDR3 totals 10 residues. V gave up 7 bases and J gave up 5 bases, with 8 bases separating them. The germline V gene encodes CDR1 SQVTM and CDR2 ANQGSEA. The CDR3 sequence is CSASMTEAFF. The CDR3 nucleotides read TGCAGCGCCTCGATGACTGAAGCTTTCTTT.